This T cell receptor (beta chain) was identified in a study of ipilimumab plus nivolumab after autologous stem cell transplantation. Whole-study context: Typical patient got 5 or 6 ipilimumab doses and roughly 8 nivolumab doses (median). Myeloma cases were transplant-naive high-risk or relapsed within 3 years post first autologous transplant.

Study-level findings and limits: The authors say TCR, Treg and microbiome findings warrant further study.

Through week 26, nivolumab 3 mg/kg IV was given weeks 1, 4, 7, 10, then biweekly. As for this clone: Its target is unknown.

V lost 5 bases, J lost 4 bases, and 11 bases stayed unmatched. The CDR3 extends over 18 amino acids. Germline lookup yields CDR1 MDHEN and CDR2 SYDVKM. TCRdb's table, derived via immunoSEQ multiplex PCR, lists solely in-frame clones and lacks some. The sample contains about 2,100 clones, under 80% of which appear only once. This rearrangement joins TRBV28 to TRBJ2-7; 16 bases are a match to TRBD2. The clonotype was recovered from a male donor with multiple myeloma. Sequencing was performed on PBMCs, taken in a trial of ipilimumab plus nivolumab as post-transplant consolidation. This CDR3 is CASSPLGTSGRGWYEQYF. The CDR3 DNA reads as TGTGCCAGCAGTCCTTTAGGGACTAGCGGGAGGGGGTGGTACGAGCAGTACTTC.